This is a list of T cell receptor beta chains from one sample in a study of blood T cell repertoires in COVID-19. The data were produced by immunoSEQ multiplex PCR, yet TCRdb's version contains in-frame clones alone and is incomplete. The profile shows fewer than 150,000 clones, just under 85% of them singletons. Sequencing was carried out using peripheral blood. Receptors were obtained from a human donor in a cohort sampled during active COVID-19. Both conserved end residues are part of each CDR3. Each record gives: CDR3 protein, CDR3 DNA, D gene, clone size, V gene, J gene. The D gene is left open where the match is weak. Rows may omit the clone size; those that give it use once, few, many or a size class.

CDR3: CASSPTHPTGDQPQHF
DNA: TGTGCCAGCTCACCAACTCACCCGACAGGAGATCAGCCCCAGCATTTT
D: NA
size: NA
V: TRBV18
J: TRBJ1-5

CDR3: CASSLDRTLAGGTSFYEQYF
DNA: TGTGCCAGCAGCTTAGATAGGACACTAGCGGGGGGAACGTCTTTTTACGAGCAGTACTTC
D: TRBD2
size: NA
V: TRBV11-2
J: TRBJ2-7

CDR3: CASSFEYQRGEQYF
DNA: TGTGCCAGCAGCTTTGAGTACCAGCGGGGTGAGCAGTACTTC
D: TRBD2
size: NA
V: TRBV11-1
J: TRBJ2-7

CDR3: CASSLGNQPQHF
DNA: TGTGCCAGCAGCCTAGGCAATCAGCCCCAGCATTTT
D: NA
size: few
V: TRBV3-1/TRBV3-2
J: TRBJ1-5

CDR3: CASSPRYRYYGYTF
DNA: TGTGCCAGCAGCCCGAGGTACAGGTACTATGGCTACACCTTC
D: NA
size: NA
V: TRBV5-6
J: TRBJ1-2

CDR3: CASTQGGLCFF
DNA: TGTGCCAGCACCCAGGGAGGATTATGCTTCTTC
D: NA
size: few
V: TRBV7-8
J: TRBJ2-1

CDR3: CASSDPGGMDGYTF
DNA: TGTGCCAGCAGCGATCCAGGGGGGATGGATGGCTACACCTTC
D: TRBD1
size: once
V: TRBV9
J: TRBJ1-2

CDR3: CASSEGFGSNQPQHF
DNA: TGTGCCAGCAGTGAAGGGTTCGGGAGCAATCAGCCCCAGCATTTT
D: NA
size: NA
V: TRBV2
J: TRBJ1-5

CDR3: CASANRGSSYEQYF
DNA: TGTGCCAGCGCGAACAGGGGTAGCTCCTACGAGCAGTACTTC
D: TRBD1
size: NA
V: TRBV19
J: TRBJ2-7

CDR3: CATEGADNEQFF
DNA: TGTGCTACGGAGGGCGCAGATAATGAGCAGTTCTTC
D: NA
size: NA
V: TRBV19
J: TRBJ2-1

CDR3: CASSESIDYTDTQYF
DNA: TGTGCCAGCAGTGAATCCATAGACTACACAGATACGCAGTATTTT
D: NA
size: few
V: TRBV2
J: TRBJ2-3

CDR3: CASSKGGTPNTGELFF
DNA: TGTGCCAGCAGCAAAGGGGGGACACCGAACACCGGGGAGCTGTTTTTT
D: NA
size: NA
V: TRBV21-1
J: TRBJ2-2

CDR3: CASTIGTQAFF
DNA: TGTGCCAGCACCATCGGGACACAAGCTTTCTTT
D: NA
size: NA
V: TRBV12-3/TRBV12-4
J: TRBJ1-1

CDR3: CASSLGTGENSPLHF
DNA: TGTGCCAGCAGCCTCGGGACAGGGGAAAATTCACCCCTCCACTTT
D: TRBD1
size: NA
V: TRBV6-6
J: TRBJ1-6

CDR3: CASSQDSGPQAGNQPQHF
DNA: TGCGCCAGCAGCCAAGATTCAGGGCCCCAAGCTGGCAATCAGCCCCAGCATTTT
D: NA
size: few
V: TRBV4-1
J: TRBJ1-5

CDR3: CASRSSAADRNYGYTF
DNA: TGTGCCAGCAGATCCTCAGCGGCCGACAGGAACTATGGCTACACCTTC
D: NA
size: NA
V: TRBV2
J: TRBJ1-2

CDR3: CASSTLSGGRRSYNEQFF
DNA: TGTGCCAGCAGCACACTTAGCGGGGGGCGTCGCTCCTACAATGAGCAGTTCTTC
D: TRBD2
size: NA
V: TRBV7-8
J: TRBJ2-1

CDR3: CATGGVADRKLFF
DNA: TGTGCCACTGGAGGGGTTGCGGATAGAAAACTGTTTTTT
D: NA
size: NA
V: TRBV6-5
J: TRBJ1-4

CDR3: CASSRGDVNTGELFF
DNA: TGTGCCAGTAGTAGGGGGGACGTCAACACCGGGGAGCTGTTTTTT
D: NA
size: NA
V: TRBV19
J: TRBJ2-2

CDR3: CASSLQQASYGYTF
DNA: TGTGCCAGCAGCTTGCAACAGGCTAGCTATGGCTACACCTTC
D: NA
size: NA
V: TRBV5-4
J: TRBJ1-2

CDR3: CASSAIAGERTDTQYF
DNA: TGTGCCAGCAGCGCAATAGCGGGGGAGAGGACAGATACGCAGTATTTT
D: TRBD2
size: NA
V: TRBV9
J: TRBJ2-3

CDR3: CASSESPRTGNLNYGYTF
DNA: TGTGCCAGCAGTGAAAGCCCCCGGACAGGGAACCTGAACTATGGCTACACCTTC
D: TRBD1
size: NA
V: TRBV6-1
J: TRBJ1-2

CDR3: CASSRGQHYSGANVLTF
DNA: TGTGCCAGCAGTCGCGGACAGCACTACTCTGGGGCCAACGTCCTGACTTTC
D: NA
size: NA
V: TRBV6-6
J: TRBJ2-6

CDR3: CASSKGTRGDTDTQYF
DNA: TGTGCCAGCAGCAAAGGAACCCGGGGGGACACAGATACGCAGTATTTT
D: TRBD2
size: NA
V: TRBV11-3
J: TRBJ2-3

CDR3: CASSISFSGNTIYF
DNA: TGTGCCAGTAGTATTTCTTTCTCTGGAAACACCATATATTTT
D: NA
size: once
V: TRBV19
J: TRBJ1-3

CDR3: CASSQEGRGPPYEQYF
DNA: TGTGCCAGCAGCCAAGAAGGGCGGGGGCCCCCCTACGAGCAGTACTTC
D: NA
size: NA
V: TRBV3-1/TRBV3-2
J: TRBJ2-7

CDR3: CASSLAGASGGAYEQYF
DNA: TGTGCCAGCAGCTTAGCTGGCGCTAGCGGGGGGGCATACGAGCAGTACTTC
D: TRBD2
size: few
V: TRBV11-2
J: TRBJ2-7

CDR3: CASSYGNEGYEQYF
DNA: TGTGCCAGCAGTTACGGAAATGAGGGCTACGAGCAGTACTTC
D: NA
size: once
V: TRBV6-5
J: TRBJ2-7